The 15 T cell receptor beta chains below were found in one sample sequenced in a study of blood T cell repertoires in COVID-19. Clones were sequenced by immunoSEQ multiplex PCR, and TCRdb holds only the in-frame ones, with some missing. The sample holds around 450,000 clones; roughly 87% are singletons and the top ten take almost 2%. Sequencing was carried out using PBMCs or T cells enriched from blood (not recorded which). The receptors derive from a woman aged 18 to 35 with acute COVID-19.

This sequence joins TRBV16 and TRBJ1-5; 10 bases are shared with TRBD1. The junction had 1 base not matched to a gene; V was cut back by 2 bases and J by 3 bases. Germline-derived CDR1 and CDR2 are KGHSY and FQNENV. The length of the CDR3 is 15 residues. CDR3 coding DNA: TGTGCCAGCAGCCAAGGGACAGGGGACAATCAGCCCCAGCATTTT. Amino acid sequence: CASSQGTGDNQPQHF.

This chain connects TRBV27 to TRBJ2-7; possible D gene TRBD1, 6 bases. V dropped 6 bases and J dropped 5 bases, with 14 bases sitting between them. CDR1 and CDR2 (germline): MNHEY, SMNVEV (reference sequence). The CDR3 is 13 residues long. CDR3 DNA sequence: TGTGCCAGCAGGCGGGCAGGGGCGAACGAGCAGTACTTC. Translating gives CASRRAGANEQYF.

The genes are TRBV7-3 and TRBJ2-7; 9 positions match TRBD2. Germline-derived CDR1 and CDR2 are SGHTA and FQGTGA. The CDR3 covers 14 residues. Unmatched junction bases numbered 5, after V lost 5 bases and J lost 3 bases. As DNA, the CDR3 is TGTGCCAGCAGCCCCTCTAGCGGGATCTACGAGCAGTACTTC. Its translation is CASSPSSGIYEQYF.

This clone was observed a handful of times. The chain uses TRBV11-3 and TRBJ1-3; 10 bases match TRBD1. The CDR3 loop spans 13 amino acids. Per germline, CDR1 SGHNT and CDR2 YENEEA. V was clipped by 4 bases and J by 8 bases; unmatched bases: 2. Here the CDR3 reads CASSWDRGDTIYF. DNA for the CDR3: TGTGCCAGCAGCTGGGACAGGGGTGACACCATATATTTT.

The rearrangement uses TRBV18 and TRBJ1-2; 7 nucleotides match TRBD1. The CDR3 runs to 15 residues. Looked up from germline, CDR1 is KGHSH and CDR2 is LQKENI. V trimming: 2 bases; J trimming: 4 bases; junction bases outside the gene matches: 7. The CDR3 DNA follows: TGTGCCAGCTCACCAGGGCAGGGACAGAGCTATGGCTACACCTTC. This translates into CASSPGQGQSYGYTF.

Concerning this clone: The same CDR3 can be traced to other DNA sequences in this sample. This chain connects TRBV24-1 to TRBJ1-5, with D tentatively TRBD1 (6 bases). V was cut by 0 bases and J by 7 bases, with 6 bases left in between. There are 13 residues in the CDR3. In germline, CDR1 is KGHDR, CDR2 SFDVKD. DNA of the CDR3: TGTGCCACCAGTGATTTGAGGGGGCAGCCCCAGCATTTT. It codes for CATSDLRGQPQHF.

The genes are TRBV11-2 and TRBJ1-2; 8 nucleotides line up with TRBD1. CDR3 size: 14 residues. V lost 2 bases, J lost 8 bases, and 7 bases stayed unmatched. Germline assignment: CDR1 SGHAT and CDR2 FQNNGV. Here the CDR3 reads CASSLYQGADGYTF. The CDR3 coding sequence is TGTGCCAGCAGCTTATATCAGGGGGCGGACGGCTACACCTTC.

The chain is built from TRBV6-5 and TRBJ1-2; tentative D call: TRBD1 (5 bases). Trimming removed 6 bases from V and 0 bases from J, with 8 bases in between. This CDR3 spans 13 amino acids. Germline loops: CDR1 MNHEY, CDR2 SVGAGI. CDR3 residues: CASSIQANYGYTF. The CDR3 nucleotides are TGTGCCAGCAGCATACAGGCTAACTATGGCTACACCTTC.

The rearrangement uses TRBV18 and TRBJ2-2, with 9 positions matching TRBD1. The germline gives CDR1 KGHSH, CDR2 LQKENI. This CDR3 is 16 amino acids long. The ends lost 4 bases at V and 5 bases at J; junction bases unmatched: 8. The CDR3 region has the DNA TGTGCCAGCTCACAGACAGGGACAGGGCGGACCGGGGAGCTGTTTTTT. Translating it yields CASSQTGTGRTGELFF. Filled out from reference TRBV18 and TRBJ2-2, the complete variable domain reads NAGVMQNPRHLVRRRGQEARLRCSPMKGHSHVYWYRQLPEEGLKFMVYLQKENIIDESGMPKERFSAEFPKEGPSILRIQQVVRGDSAAYFCASSQTGTGRTGELFFGEGSRLTVL.

This clone was seen just once. The rearrangement links TRBV3-1 (or the pseudogene TRBV3-2) to TRBJ2-7; TRBD2 might be the D (6 bases). Trimming cost V 8 bases and J 2 bases, with 10 bases left between them. Per germline, CDR1 LGHDT and CDR2 YNNKEL (reference sequence). CDR3 size: 12 residues. CDR3 protein: CASSRGTYEQYF. The CDR3 DNA reads as TGTGCCAGCTCGCGGGGTACCTACGAGCAGTACTTC.

This clone has only one observation. The chain links TRBV4-1 to TRBJ2-3, with D perhaps TRBD2 (7 bases). The CDR3 consists of 16 residues. The germline V gene has CDR1 MGHRA and CDR2 YSYEKL. The V and J ends lost 2 bases and 4 bases respectively, with 16 bases between them. The CDR3 bases are TGCGCCAGCAGCCAACCGAGGGGGGGCCTACCAGATACGCAGTATTTT. Translating it yields CASSQPRGGLPDTQYF.

This clone was seen once. The rearrangement joins TRBV18 to TRBJ2-5; the D is unclear. Germline CDR1 reads KGHSH; CDR2 reads LQKENI. The CDR3 length is 15 residues. V was shortened by 6 bases and J by 4 bases, with 18 bases between the two germline ends. In DNA, the CDR3 is TGTGCCAGCTCTTTTAGACTGACTCAGTCAGAGACCCAGTACTTC. Residues: CASSFRLTQSETQYF. Full variable domain (outside the CDR3, taken from reference TRBV18 and TRBJ2-5): NAGVMQNPRHLVRRRGQEARLRCSPMKGHSHVYWYRQLPEEGLKFMVYLQKENIIDESGMPKERFSAEFPKEGPSILRIQQVVRGDSAAYFCASSFRLTQSETQYFGPGTRLLVL.

This chain uses TRBV27 with TRBJ2-1, with 7 nucleotides matching TRBD1. CDR3 length equals 14 residues. The J segment lost 7 bases and the V segment lost 2 bases, leaving 5 bases of the junction unmatched. Germline V gene data show CDR1 as MNHEY and CDR2 as SMNVEV (reference sequence). DNA for the CDR3: TGTGCCAGCAGTTTACAGGGGGTAGGGAATGAGCAGTTCTTC. Its protein product is CASSLQGVGNEQFF.

V and J are TRBV19 and TRBJ2-1; 8 bases map to TRBD2. The CDR3 has 11 amino acids. Trimming cost V 6 bases and J 13 bases; bases outside gene matches: 5. Germline CDR1 and CDR2: LNHDA and SQIVND (reference sequence). The CDR3 protein is CASRKAGDQFF. The CDR3 DNA follows: TGTGCCAGTAGAAAAGCGGGAGATCAGTTCTTC.

The genes are TRBV7-2 and TRBJ1-5, with D perhaps matching TRBD1 (6 bases). Germline CDR1 reads SGHTA; CDR2 reads FQGNSA. This CDR3 has 15 residues. The V gene lost 1 base and the J gene lost 3 bases, with 10 bases spanning the gap. The CDR3 region is CASSLVRDTNQPQHF. The CDR3 DNA is TGTGCCAGCAGCTTAGTACGGGACACCAATCAGCCCCAGCATTTT.